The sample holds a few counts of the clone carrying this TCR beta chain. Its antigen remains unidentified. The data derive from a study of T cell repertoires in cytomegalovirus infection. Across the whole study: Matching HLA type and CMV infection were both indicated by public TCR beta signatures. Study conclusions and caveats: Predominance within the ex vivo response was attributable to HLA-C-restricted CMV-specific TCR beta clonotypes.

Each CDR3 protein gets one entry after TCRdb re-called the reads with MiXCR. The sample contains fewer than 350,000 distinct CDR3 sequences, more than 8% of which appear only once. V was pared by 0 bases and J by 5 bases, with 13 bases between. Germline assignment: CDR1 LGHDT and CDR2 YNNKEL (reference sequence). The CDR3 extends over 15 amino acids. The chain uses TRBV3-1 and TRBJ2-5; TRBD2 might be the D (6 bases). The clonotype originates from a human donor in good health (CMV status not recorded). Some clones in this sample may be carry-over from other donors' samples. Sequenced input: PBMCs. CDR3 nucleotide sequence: TGTGCCAGCAGCCAAGATTTGGGGGGAGTGGAGACCCAGTACTTC. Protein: CASSQDLGGVETQYF.